Below are 18 T cell receptor beta chains sequenced from a single sample in a study of TIL therapy for anti-PD-1-resistant metastatic lung cancer. Sequencing used immunoSEQ v3. Profiling relied on immunoSEQ multiplex PCR, and the TCRdb table lists in-frame clones only, not all of them. Of about 9,400 clones detected, more than 70% appear once; the ten largest clones hold roughly an eighth. Sample time point: pre-treatment sample, taken before nivolumab and TIL therapy. Most excised metastases sampled were pleural nodules or supraclavicular lymph nodes. The sample was tumor tissue, taken at baseline. Every receptor here comes from a person between 25 and 79 years old with non-small cell lung cancer.

The chain has TRBV7-2 and TRBJ1-5; D is undetermined. This CDR3 spans 17 amino acids. Germline CDR1 reads SGHTA; CDR2 reads FQGNSA. V was shortened by 1 base and J by 0 bases, with 13 bases between the two germline ends. The CDR3: CASSLGGPTVSNQPQHF. For the CDR3, the DNA is TGTGCCAGCAGCTTAGGAGGGCCGACTGTTAGCAATCAGCCCCAGCATTTT.

The chain employs TRBV10-3 and TRBJ2-2; weak D call: TRBD1 (6 bases). The germline V gene has CDR1 ENHRY and CDR2 SYGVKD. The CDR3 spans 15 residues. The V end was cut by 6 bases, the J end by 0 bases, with 11 bases between. CDR3 loop: CAIRNRASNTGELFF. The DNA for the CDR3 is TGTGCCATCAGAAACAGGGCTTCGAACACCGGGGAGCTGTTTTTT.

The gene calls are TRBV4-3 and TRBJ2-7; D gene unclear. The germline CDR1 and CDR2 sequences are LGHNA and YSLEER. CDR3 length: 15 residues. Trimming took 0 bases from V and 0 from J, leaving 9 bases between them. The chain's CDR3 is CASSQDWDLSYEQYF. The CDR3, as DNA: TGCGCCAGCAGCCAAGATTGGGATCTCTCCTACGAGCAGTACTTC.

The J gene is TRBJ1-1, the V gene TRBV6-6; TRBD1 aligns across 8 bases. This CDR3 is built from 15 residues. The germline V gene encodes CDR1 MNHNY and CDR2 SVGAGI (reference sequence). V shed 6 bases and J 6 bases; nucleotides not matched to a gene: 12. The DNA of the CDR3 is TGTGCCAGCAGATATACGACAGGGGAGGATTCTGAAGCTTTCTTT. Protein: CASRYTTGEDSEAFF.

The rearrangement joins TRBV6-1 to TRBJ2-1; 14 positions agree with TRBD2. Losses at the gene ends were 9 bases for V and 9 bases for J; bases not matched to a gene: 7. The CDR3 covers 14 residues. Germline loops: CDR1 MNHNS, CDR2 SASEGT. This CDR3 reads CASMGLAGAREQFF. CDR3 coding DNA: TGTGCCAGTATGGGACTAGCGGGAGCTCGTGAGCAGTTCTTC.

The CDR3 region has the DNA TGTGCCAGCAGCTTTCCTTCCCAGTGGAGGATCCGTGAGCAGTTCTTC. This codes for CASSFPSQWRIREQFF. This sequence joins TRBV11-3 and TRBJ2-1, with D perhaps TRBD2 (5 bases). The CDR3 runs to 16 residues. Between the trimmed V and J ends, which lost 3 bases and 9 bases, there was a span of 21 bases. Germline V gene data show CDR1 as SGHNT and CDR2 as YENEEA.

The rearrangement joins TRBV7-9 to TRBJ1-6; D remains unclear. CDR1 SEHNR and CDR2 FQNEAQ come from the germline V gene (reference sequence). V lost 7 bases and J lost 6, with 13 bases in between. The CDR3 is 14 residues long. Written as DNA, the CDR3 is TGTGCCAGCAATCTGGAAGGCGGTAATTCACCCCTCCACTTT. This gives the protein CASNLEGGNSPLHF.

V gene TRBV6-9 combines with J gene TRBJ2-7; 13 bases line up with TRBD2. V was pared by 4 bases and J by 0 bases, with 0 bases of the junction left unmatched. From germline, CDR1 is MNHGY and CDR2 SVAAGI. The CDR3 has 15 residues. CDR3 residues: CASSWTSGSSYEQYF. In DNA form, the CDR3 reads TGTGCCAGCAGTTGGACTAGCGGGAGCTCCTACGAGCAGTACTTC.

The rearrangement links TRBV7-8 to TRBJ1-4; 10 nucleotides line up with TRBD1. The CDR3 contains 15 residues. After removal of 2 bases from V and 8 bases from J, the junction contained 5 bases not matched to a gene. Germline V gene lookup returns CDR1 SGHVS and CDR2 FQNEAQ. CDR3 DNA sequence: TGTGCCAGCAGCTTACAGACGACAGGGGGCGAAAAACTGTTTTTT. Translation gives CASSLQTTGGEKLFF.

The V and J genes are TRBV6-6 and TRBJ1-5; D remains unclear. V lost 4 bases to trimming and J lost 4 bases, with 11 bases between them. This CDR3 is 14 amino acids long. Germline V CDR1 and CDR2: MNHNY, SVGAGI (reference sequence). In nucleotides, the CDR3 is TGTGCCAGCAGTTTGAGGAACGGAAATCAGCCCCAGCATTTT. It translates to CASSLRNGNQPQHF.

The CDR3 reads CASRPGASGNYEQYF. Written as DNA, the CDR3 is TGTGCCAGCAGGCCCGGGGCTAGCGGCAACTACGAGCAGTACTTC. J is TRBJ2-7 and V is TRBV6-5; 7 nucleotides match TRBD2. Trimming cost V 6 bases and J 3 bases; bases outside gene matches: 11. This CDR3 contains 15 residues. Germline V gene sequence: CDR1 MNHEY, CDR2 SVGAGI.

This clone was recorded only once. This chain uses TRBV19 with TRBJ2-7, with a tentative D call TRBD1 (5 bases). Germline CDR1 LNHDA, CDR2 SQIVND (reference sequence). V lost 6 bases to trimming and J lost 3 bases, with 12 bases between them. The CDR3 totals 13 residues. In DNA, the CDR3 is TGTGCCAGTAGCCAACAGGCGCTCTACGAGCAGTACTTC. As protein: CASSQQALYEQYF.

This clone was seen a few times. The chain uses TRBV15 and TRBJ2-7; D is unclear. CDR3 length equals 13 residues. CDR1 and CDR2 (germline): LNHNV, YYDKDF (reference sequence). Trimming cost V 7 bases and J 7 bases, with 17 bases left between them. This CDR3 is CATNDGRDGEQYF. DNA of the CDR3: TGTGCCACCAACGACGGACGAGATGGGGAGCAGTACTTC.

This clone was observed a single time. The rearrangement uses TRBV19 and TRBJ1-2; TRBD1 agrees at 7 bases. The germline V gene has CDR1 LNHDA and CDR2 SQIVND (reference sequence). The CDR3 has 13 amino acids. V shed 5 bases and J 4 bases; nucleotides not matched to a gene: 4. Here the CDR3 reads CASSPQGTYGYTF. DNA of the CDR3: TGTGCCAGTAGTCCACAGGGGACCTATGGCTACACCTTC.

The chain joins TRBV4-1 to TRBJ1-1, with a tentative D call TRBD1 (6 bases). Trimming cost V 1 base and J 3 bases, with 15 bases left between them. The germline CDR1 and CDR2 sequences are MGHRA and YSYEKL. The CDR3 totals 16 residues. Written as DNA, the CDR3 is TGCGCCAGCAGCCAAGGGGACATTCGCGGGGACACTGAAGCTTTCTTT. Its protein is CASSQGDIRGDTEAFF.

The V gene is TRBV18, the J gene TRBJ2-7; maybe TRBD2 (5 bases). CDR1 is KGHSH and CDR2 is LQKENI in the germline V gene. The CDR3 loop spans 14 amino acids. V lost 3 bases to trimming and J lost 1 base, with 10 bases between them. The CDR3 spells CASSPSGSSYEQYF. In DNA form, the CDR3 reads TGTGCCAGCTCACCGAGCGGCAGTTCCTACGAGCAGTACTTC.

The rearrangement uses TRBV28 and TRBJ2-3; 9 nucleotides align to TRBD2. The CDR3 sequence is 19 residues long. The ends lost 5 bases at V and 4 bases at J; junction bases unmatched: 19. Germline V gene sequence: CDR1 MDHEN, CDR2 SYDVKM. CDR3 sequence reads: CASSPLPRSSGRGADTQYF. Written as DNA, the CDR3 is TGTGCCAGCAGTCCCTTACCCCGTAGTAGCGGGAGAGGAGCAGATACGCAGTATTTT.

This chain connects TRBV5-6 to TRBJ1-1; no firm D call. Germline V CDR1 and CDR2: SGHDT, YYEEEE. The V gene lost 2 bases and the J gene lost 4 bases, with 9 bases spanning the gap. This CDR3 region has 13 residues. The CDR3 coding sequence is TGTGCCAGCAGCTTACCACCGTCCACTGAAGCTTTCTTT. Encoded protein: CASSLPPSTEAFF.